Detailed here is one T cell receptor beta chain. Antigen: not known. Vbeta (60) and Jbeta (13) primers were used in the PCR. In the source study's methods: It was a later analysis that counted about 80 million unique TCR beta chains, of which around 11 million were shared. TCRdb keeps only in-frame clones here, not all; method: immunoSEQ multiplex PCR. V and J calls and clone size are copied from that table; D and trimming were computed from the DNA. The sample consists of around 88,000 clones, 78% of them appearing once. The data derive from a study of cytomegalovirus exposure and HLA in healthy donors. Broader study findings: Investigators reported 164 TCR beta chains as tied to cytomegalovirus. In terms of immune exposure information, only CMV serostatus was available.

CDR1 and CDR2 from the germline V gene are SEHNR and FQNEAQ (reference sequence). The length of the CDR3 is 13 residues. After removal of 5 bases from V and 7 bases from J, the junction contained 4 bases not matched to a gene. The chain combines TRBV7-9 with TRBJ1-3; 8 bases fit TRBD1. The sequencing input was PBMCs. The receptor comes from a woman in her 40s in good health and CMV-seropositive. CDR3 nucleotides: TGTGCCAGCAGCCTGACAGGGGAGAACACCATATATTTT. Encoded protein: CASSLTGENTIYF.